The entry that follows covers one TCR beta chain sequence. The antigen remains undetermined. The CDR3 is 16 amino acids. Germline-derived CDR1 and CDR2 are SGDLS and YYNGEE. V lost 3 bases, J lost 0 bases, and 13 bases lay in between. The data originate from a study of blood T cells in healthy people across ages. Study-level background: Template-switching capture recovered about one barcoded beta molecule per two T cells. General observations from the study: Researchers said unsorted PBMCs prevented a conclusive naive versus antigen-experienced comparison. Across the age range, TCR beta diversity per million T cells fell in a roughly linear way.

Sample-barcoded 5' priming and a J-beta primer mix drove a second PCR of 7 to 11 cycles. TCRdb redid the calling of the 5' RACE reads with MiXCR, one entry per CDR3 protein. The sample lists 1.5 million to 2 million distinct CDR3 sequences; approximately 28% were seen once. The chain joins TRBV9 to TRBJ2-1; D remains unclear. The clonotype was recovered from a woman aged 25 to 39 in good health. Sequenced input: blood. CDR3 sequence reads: CASSAGVDGSYNEQFF. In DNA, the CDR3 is TGTGCCAGCAGCGCTGGGGTTGACGGCTCCTACAATGAGCAGTTCTTC.